This T cell receptor beta chain originates from a study of PD-L1 blockade in urothelial cancer. Study-level information: It was around 2014 that patients started atezolizumab at 1,200 mg intravenously every 3 weeks. Blood drawn 3 weeks (second dose) and 6 weeks after treatment start was analyzed. Among blood samples, the median T cell count was some 140,000.

Profiled with immunoSEQ multiplex PCR; TCRdb holds only in-frame clones, not every one. The sample yields 29,000 or so clones, around four fifths seen once. From germline, CDR1 is MNHNY and CDR2 SVGAGI (reference sequence). With 5 bases clipped from V and 4 bases from J, the junction kept 5 bases outside the gene matches. The CDR3 loop spans 15 amino acids. The time point is: peripheral blood 6 weeks after treatment start. This TCR came from a man between 65 and 80 years old with urothelial cancer. The V and J genes are TRBV6-6 and TRBJ1-5; 10 nucleotides match TRBD1. The starting material was PBMCs, obtained around atezolizumab (anti-PD-L1) treatment. CDR3 loop: CASSDGQGGNQPQHF. The CDR3 DNA is TGTGCCAGCAGTGATGGACAGGGGGGAAATCAGCCCCAGCATTTT.